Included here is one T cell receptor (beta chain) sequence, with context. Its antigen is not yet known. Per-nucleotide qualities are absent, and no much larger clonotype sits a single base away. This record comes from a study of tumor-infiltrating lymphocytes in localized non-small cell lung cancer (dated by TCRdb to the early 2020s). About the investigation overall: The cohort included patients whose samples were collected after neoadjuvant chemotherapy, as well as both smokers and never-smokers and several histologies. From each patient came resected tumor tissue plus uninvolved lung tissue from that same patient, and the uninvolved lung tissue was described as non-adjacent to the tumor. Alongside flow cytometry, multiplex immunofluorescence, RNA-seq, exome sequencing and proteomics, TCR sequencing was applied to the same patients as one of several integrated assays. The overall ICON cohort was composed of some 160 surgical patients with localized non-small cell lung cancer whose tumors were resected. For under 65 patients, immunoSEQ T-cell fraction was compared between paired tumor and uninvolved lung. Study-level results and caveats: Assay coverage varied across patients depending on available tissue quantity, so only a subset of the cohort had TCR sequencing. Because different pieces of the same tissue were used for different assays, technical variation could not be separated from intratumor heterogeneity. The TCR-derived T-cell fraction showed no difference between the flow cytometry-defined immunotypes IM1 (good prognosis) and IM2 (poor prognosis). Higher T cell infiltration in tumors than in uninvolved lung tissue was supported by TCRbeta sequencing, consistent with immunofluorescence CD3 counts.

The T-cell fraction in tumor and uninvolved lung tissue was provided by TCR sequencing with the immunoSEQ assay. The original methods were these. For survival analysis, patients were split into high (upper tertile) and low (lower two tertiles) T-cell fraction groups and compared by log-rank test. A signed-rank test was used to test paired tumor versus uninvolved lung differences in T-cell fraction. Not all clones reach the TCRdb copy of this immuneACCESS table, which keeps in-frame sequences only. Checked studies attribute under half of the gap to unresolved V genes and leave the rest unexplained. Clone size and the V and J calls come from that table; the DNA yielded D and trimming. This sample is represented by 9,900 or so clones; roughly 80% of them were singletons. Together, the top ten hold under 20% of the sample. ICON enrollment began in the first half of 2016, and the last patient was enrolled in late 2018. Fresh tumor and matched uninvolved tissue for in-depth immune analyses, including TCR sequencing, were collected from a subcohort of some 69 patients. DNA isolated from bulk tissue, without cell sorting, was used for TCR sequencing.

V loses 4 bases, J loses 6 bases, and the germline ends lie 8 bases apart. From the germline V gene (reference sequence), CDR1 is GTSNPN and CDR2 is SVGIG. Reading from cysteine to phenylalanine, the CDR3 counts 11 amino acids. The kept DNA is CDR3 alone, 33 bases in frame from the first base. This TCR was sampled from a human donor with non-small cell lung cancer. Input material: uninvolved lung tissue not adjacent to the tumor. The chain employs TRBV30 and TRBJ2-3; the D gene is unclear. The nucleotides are TGTGCCTGGACAGAACGGGATACGCAGTATTTT. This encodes CAWTERDTQYF.